The clone carrying this T cell receptor (beta chain) was counted once. This entry is derived from a study of blood T cell repertoires in COVID-19. In the study overall: COVID-19 samples, acute and convalescent, were from the United States, Italy and Spain.

Germline V CDR1 and CDR2: PRHDT, FYEKMQ (reference sequence). The V and J ends lost 3 bases and 1 base, in that order; junction bases with no gene match: 5. CDR3 length: 16 residues. Source study methods: Amplification from reference gene primers served as the basis for estimated nucleated cell counts. The data were produced by immunoSEQ multiplex PCR, yet TCRdb's version contains in-frame clones alone and is incomplete. V, J and clone size were drawn from that table, and D and trimming were deduced from the DNA. Here the sample spans about 140,000 clones, roughly 80% being singletons. The sequence was collected from a woman older than 75 with acute or convalescent COVID-19. J is TRBJ2-1 and V is TRBV13; 8 bases line up with TRBD2. Material for sequencing was peripheral blood. CDR3 bases: TGTGCCAGCAGCTTTAGGGGCGGGGGGTCCTACAATGAGCAGTTCTTC. Its protein product is CASSFRGGGSYNEQFF.